Listed here are 11 T cell receptor beta chains from one sample, sequenced in a study of technical replicates of blood from a few donors. Only in-frame clones appear in the TCRdb table, and some are missing; sequencing was by immunoSEQ multiplex PCR. The table lists tens of thousands of clones, about 90% of them singletons. Sequenced material: T cells isolated from PBMCs. Receptor source: a human donor in good health.

The J gene is TRBJ1-3, the V gene TRBV2; TRBD1 is a possible D gene (5 bases). Trimming shortened V by 6 bases and J by 0 bases, and 15 bases separated the two germline ends. The CDR3 sequence is 16 residues long. Germline values: CDR1 SNHLY, CDR2 FYNNEI. The DNA of the CDR3 is TGTGCCAGCAGAGACCAACAGGTCTTCTCTGGAAACACCATATATTTT. Its protein is CASRDQQVFSGNTIYF.

This chain uses TRBV9 with TRBJ2-1; 9 bases agree with TRBD2. The germline V gene has CDR1 SGDLS and CDR2 YYNGEE. This CDR3 spans 16 amino acids. With V trimmed by 3 bases and J by 8 bases, 12 bases remained unmatched. In nucleotides, the CDR3 is TGTGCCAGCAGCGAGATAGCGGGAGTCTGGTATGATGAGCAGTTCTTC. As protein: CASSEIAGVWYDEQFF.

The gene calls are TRBV6-6 and TRBJ1-5, with TRBD1 matching 9 bases. Germline CDR1 reads MNHNY; CDR2 reads SVGAGI (reference sequence). CDR3 length equals 13 residues. Losses at the gene ends were 6 bases for V and 4 bases for J; bases not matched to a gene: 1. Here the CDR3 reads CASRDRGNQPQHF. The DNA of the CDR3 is TGTGCCAGCAGGGACAGGGGAAATCAGCCCCAGCATTTT.

The gene calls are TRBV19 and TRBJ2-7; 11 nucleotides align to TRBD1. Germline V gives CDR1 LNHDA, CDR2 SQIVND (reference sequence). The CDR3 extends over 15 amino acids. Unmatched junction bases numbered 10, after V lost 9 bases and J lost 3 bases. For the CDR3, the DNA is TGTGCCAGCACCCCCCGCGGGACAGGGGGCTACGAGCAGTACTTC. This translates into CASTPRGTGGYEQYF.

V gene TRBV19 combines with J gene TRBJ2-7; a weak D match, TRBD1 (5 bases). Germline CDR1 reads LNHDA; CDR2 reads SQIVND (reference sequence). The CDR3 is made up of 14 amino acids. The ends were cut back, 6 bases at V and 4 bases at J, with 16 bases in the middle. In DNA, the CDR3 is TGTGCCAGTAGCCCTACAGGTGGCGGTTACGAGCAGTACTTC. Translation gives CASSPTGGGYEQYF.

The rearrangement joins TRBV4-2 to TRBJ2-7; 8 nucleotides match TRBD2. There are 17 residues in the CDR3. Trimming cost V 4 bases and J 2 bases; bases outside gene matches: 13. Germline V gene data show CDR1 as LGHNA and CDR2 as YNFKEQ. The DNA for the CDR3 is TGTGCCAGCAGCCGCGGGGAGACGGGAGGGTTCACCTACGAGCAGTACTTC. It translates to CASSRGETGGFTYEQYF.

The chain carries TRBV28 and TRBJ1-1; no definite D call. In germline, CDR1 is MDHEN, CDR2 SYDVKM. V lost 8 bases, J lost 7 bases, and 26 bases lay in between. The CDR3 covers 16 residues. In DNA form, the CDR3 reads TGTGCCAGCGGTGCGGGTTGGCCCTCGTATGTCGGTGAAGCTTTCTTT. Residues: CASGAGWPSYVGEAFF.

This clone appeared a single time. The V gene is TRBV6-1, the J gene TRBJ1-5; 7 bases are a match to TRBD1. The V and J ends lost 10 bases and 3 bases, in that order; junction bases with no gene match: 12. CDR1 MNHNS and CDR2 SASEGT come from the germline V gene. The CDR3 has 15 amino acids. The CDR3 DNA reads TGTGCCACCCGGGACAGCGACGGAATCAATCAGCCCCAGCATTTT. Amino acid sequence: CATRDSDGINQPQHF.

The chain couples TRBV5-1 to TRBJ1-4; D is unclear. CDR1 and CDR2 (germline): SGHRS, YFSETQ. Deletions cut 0 bases from V and 3 bases from J, with 6 bases between. CDR3 length: 14 residues. The CDR3 loop is CASSLDNSNEKLFF. Written as DNA, the CDR3 is TGCGCCAGCAGCTTGGACAATTCTAATGAAAAACTGTTTTTT. The full variable domain, in which reference TRBV5-1 and TRBJ1-4 provide the parts outside the CDR3, is KAGVTQTPRYLIKTRGQQVTLSCSPISGHRSVSWYQQTPGQGLQFLFEYFSETQRNKGNFPGRFSGRQFSNSRSEMNVSTLELGDSALYLCASSLDNSNEKLFFGSGTQLSVL.

This clone was counted once. The J gene is TRBJ2-1, the V gene TRBV28; TRBD2 is a possible D gene (7 bases). Germline-derived CDR1 and CDR2 are MDHEN and SYDVKM. CDR3 length: 13 residues. V lost 8 bases and J 9 bases, leaving 17 bases between the germline ends. The CDR3 loop reads CASGRGLWGEQFF. The DNA for the CDR3 is TGTGCCAGCGGGAGGGGGTTATGGGGTGAGCAGTTCTTC.

The chain uses TRBV28 and TRBJ2-6; the D is unclear. This CDR3 is 19 amino acids long. Germline V gene lookup returns CDR1 MDHEN and CDR2 SYDVKM. V lost 5 bases and J lost 0, with 20 bases in between. CDR3 DNA: TGTGCCAGCAGTCCCCAAGGCGGCCGGGTCGGCTCTGGGGCCAACGTCCTGACTTTC. Protein product: CASSPQGGRVGSGANVLTF.